The clone carrying this T cell receptor (beta chain) was counted only a few times. Its antigen is as yet unknown. TCRdb used MiXCR to reprocess the 5' RACE reads, holding one entry per CDR3 protein. This table holds more than 300,000 distinct CDR3 sequences, 9.5% to 12% found once. These data are taken from a study of T cells after yellow fever vaccination. Overall study findings and caveats: Secondary responses were weaker yet peaked faster, day 5 versus 15. Abundant bulk-derived clonotypes could contaminate FACS-sorted repertoires. Of the clonotypes, a small share occurred in both CD4 and CD8 compartments.

The CDR3 runs to 14 residues. CDR1 is LNHDA, CDR2 SQIVND, per germline (reference sequence). Trimming removed 8 bases from V and 3 bases from J; junction bases left unmatched: 7. The source of this sequence is a man aged 18 to 29 who received the YFV17D yellow fever vaccine. Sequenced material: CD4+ T cells sorted from PBMCs, taken 45 days after the yellow fever booster vaccination. V gene TRBV19 combines with J gene TRBJ2-3; 8 bases align to TRBD2. CDR3 in DNA: TGTGCCAGTGAACCGGGACTAGGTACAGATACGCAGTATTTT. Its protein product is CASEPGLGTDTQYF.